The entry that follows covers one TCR beta chain sequence. Source study methods: ImmunoSEQ output lacked quality scores and full-length reads, limiting matched filtering. TCRdb keeps only in-frame clones here, not all; method: immunoSEQ multiplex PCR. The V and J calls and clone size were taken over from that table, and D and trimming were inferred from the DNA. This sample has a few million clones, with about 92% found just once. This CDR3 is 15 amino acids long. V lost 0 bases to trimming and J lost 2 bases, with 11 bases between them. Germline CDR1 and CDR2: SGHTA and FQGNSA. These data belong to a study of shared clonotypes between healthy human individuals. About the research overall: Used for every donor were three CD4 naive, three CD4 memory, two CD8 naive and one CD8 memory plate.

Sequenced input: naive CD4+ T cells from PBMCs. Indicated subset: CD45RA+ positively selected. The receptor's source is a young man in good health. Some clones in this sample may be carry-over from other donors' samples. The chain carries TRBV7-2 and TRBJ2-7; D unresolved. The CDR3 reads CASSLARAGTYEQYF. The CDR3 nucleotides read TGTGCCAGCAGCTTAGCAAGGGCAGGAACCTACGAGCAGTACTTC.